This record covers a single T cell receptor beta chain. Participant-given clinical history determined each cohort assignment. The sample comes from a study of blood T cell repertoires in COVID-19. Germline trimming cut 4 bases from V and 6 bases from J; bases unmatched to any gene: 5. CDR3 length: 13 amino acids. The V gene's germline CDR1 is SGHDN and CDR2 FVKESK. Measured with immunoSEQ multiplex PCR; TCRdb has only the in-frame clones, and not every one. The repertoire holds about 400,000 clones, 88% seen once, with 0.95% to 1% in the top ten. Specimen: PBMCs or T cells enriched from blood (not recorded which). V usage is TRBV14 and J usage is TRBJ1-2, with 7 bases that match TRBD1. The clonotype originates from a woman under 40 with acute COVID-19. CDR3 in amino acids: CASSLQGLNGYTF. The CDR3 DNA reads as TGTGCCAGCAGCCTACAGGGGCTGAATGGCTACACCTTC.